Listed below are T cell receptor beta chains from one sample, sequenced in a study of T cell repertoires and HLA-DP antigens. Libraries were prepared by immunoSEQ multiplex PCR; TCRdb keeps only in-frame clonotypes and omits some of them. The data show 90,000 to 130,000 clones, around 93% seen once. These receptors have no identified antigens. The sample was CD4+ T cells from PBMCs. These receptors came from a woman between 18 and 29 years old in good health and CMV-seronegative. The CDR3 runs from the conserved cysteine through the conserved F or W. Each record gives: V gene, clone size, CDR3 length, J gene, D gene, CDR3 DNA, CDR3 protein. A D gene is named only where the DNA matches it firmly. The size of a clone is reported for some rows only, either as once, few or many, or as a class for expanded clones.

V gene: TRBV19; clone size: NA; CDR3 length: 14; J gene: TRBJ2-2; D gene: NA; CDR3 DNA: TGTGCCACATACCCTACAGGGTTCACCGGGGAGCTGTTTTTT; CDR3 protein: CATYPTGFTGELFF
V gene: TRBV19; clone size: NA; CDR3 length: 15; J gene: TRBJ1-5; D gene: NA; CDR3 DNA: TGTGCCAGCCGTCTTGATACAGGGTCCAATCAGCCCCAGCATTTT; CDR3 protein: CASRLDTGSNQPQHF
V gene: TRBV28; clone size: NA; CDR3 length: 12; J gene: TRBJ1-5; D gene: NA; CDR3 DNA: TGTGCCAGCAGTTTATGGGCTCAGCCCCAGCATTTT; CDR3 protein: CASSLWAQPQHF
V gene: TRBV28; clone size: NA; CDR3 length: 20; J gene: TRBJ2-1; D gene: TRBD2; CDR3 DNA: TGTGCCAGCAGTTTTGGACTAGCGGGGGGCCGGGAATTAAAATACAATGAGCAGTTCTTC; CDR3 protein: CASSFGLAGGRELKYNEQFF
V gene: TRBV30; clone size: NA; CDR3 length: 13; J gene: TRBJ2-1; D gene: NA; CDR3 DNA: TGTGCCTGGAGTGTCGGGAGCCCAAATGAGCAGTTCTTC; CDR3 protein: CAWSVGSPNEQFF
V gene: TRBV11-2; clone size: NA; CDR3 length: 15; J gene: TRBJ2-1; D gene: NA; CDR3 DNA: TGTGCCAGCCAAGCGGGCGGGACAGCCTACAATGAGCAGTTCTTC; CDR3 protein: CASQAGGTAYNEQFF
V gene: TRBV29-1; clone size: NA; CDR3 length: 14; J gene: TRBJ2-5; D gene: TRBD1; CDR3 DNA: TGCAGCGTGCGACCCAGGGGGCCCCAAGAGACCCAGTACTTC; CDR3 protein: CSVRPRGPQETQYF
V gene: TRBV7-9; clone size: NA; CDR3 length: 15; J gene: TRBJ1-2; D gene: TRBD1; CDR3 DNA: TGTGCCAGCAGCTTCCTCCGGGACAGGGCCAATGGCTACACCTTC; CDR3 protein: CASSFLRDRANGYTF
V gene: TRBV5-1; clone size: NA; CDR3 length: 15; J gene: TRBJ1-2; D gene: NA; CDR3 DNA: TGCGCCAGCAGTCTTACCCTCGGGACGACGGATGGCTACACCTTC; CDR3 protein: CASSLTLGTTDGYTF
V gene: TRBV5-1; clone size: NA; CDR3 length: 18; J gene: TRBJ2-3; D gene: TRBD2; CDR3 DNA: TGCGCCGCCGGGGGTGTTCGCGGGGGACCATCTAGCACAGATACGCAGTATTTT; CDR3 protein: CAAGGVRGGPSSTDTQYF
V gene: TRBV2; clone size: NA; CDR3 length: 15; J gene: TRBJ2-6; D gene: NA; CDR3 DNA: TGTGCCAGCAGTGACGGGGACACCGGGGCCAACGTCCTGACTTTC; CDR3 protein: CASSDGDTGANVLTF
V gene: TRBV5-1; clone size: NA; CDR3 length: 14; J gene: TRBJ2-1; D gene: NA; CDR3 DNA: TGCGCCAGTTCCTCCCGGGACACCTACAATGAGCAGTTCTTC; CDR3 protein: CASSSRDTYNEQFF
V gene: TRBV27; clone size: NA; CDR3 length: 16; J gene: TRBJ2-2; D gene: TRBD1; CDR3 DNA: TGTGCCAGCAGTGGGGGGACAGGGCGTTCCCTGATGGAGCTGTTTTTT; CDR3 protein: CASSGGTGRSLMELFF
V gene: TRBV2; clone size: NA; CDR3 length: 14; J gene: TRBJ1-1; D gene: TRBD1; CDR3 DNA: TGTGCCAGCAGTGCTCCCGGCAGGGGGCTGTTTGCTTTCTTT; CDR3 protein: CASSAPGRGLFAFF
V gene: TRBV2; clone size: NA; CDR3 length: 19; J gene: TRBJ2-6; D gene: NA; CDR3 DNA: TGTGCCAGCAACCAGAAGAGGCAGCCGGATCTCTCTGGGGCCAACGTCCTGACTTTC; CDR3 protein: CASNQKRQPDLSGANVLTF
V gene: TRBV29-1; clone size: once; CDR3 length: 12; J gene: TRBJ2-3; D gene: NA; CDR3 DNA: TGCAGCGCCAGTACTAGCACAGATACGCAGTATTTT; CDR3 protein: CSASTSTDTQYF
V gene: TRBV25-1; clone size: NA; CDR3 length: 15; J gene: TRBJ2-5; D gene: TRBD2; CDR3 DNA: TGTGCCAGCAGTGACACGGGGGGGCATCAAGAGACCCAGTACTTC; CDR3 protein: CASSDTGGHQETQYF
V gene: TRBV4-1; clone size: few; CDR3 length: 15; J gene: TRBJ1-2; D gene: NA; CDR3 DNA: TGCGCCAGCAGCCAAGAAAATTTCGGGGGCCATGGCTACACCTTC; CDR3 protein: CASSQENFGGHGYTF
V gene: TRBV11-1; clone size: NA; CDR3 length: 14; J gene: TRBJ2-3; D gene: NA; CDR3 DNA: TGTGCCAGCAGCTTTCTGACCCTCACAGATACGCAGTATTTT; CDR3 protein: CASSFLTLTDTQYF
V gene: TRBV4-1; clone size: few; CDR3 length: 16; J gene: TRBJ1-2; D gene: TRBD1; CDR3 DNA: TGCGCCAGCAGCCAAGGGGGACAGGGGCATAACTATGGCTACACCTTC; CDR3 protein: CASSQGGQGHNYGYTF
V gene: TRBV27; clone size: NA; CDR3 length: 13; J gene: TRBJ1-6; D gene: NA; CDR3 DNA: TGTGCCACTTCGACAGAAGGTTATTCACCCCTCCACTTT; CDR3 protein: CATSTEGYSPLHF
V gene: TRBV5-8; clone size: NA; CDR3 length: 13; J gene: TRBJ2-5; D gene: TRBD1; CDR3 DNA: TGTGCCAGCAGTCCCAGGGGGAAGGAGACCCAGTACTTC; CDR3 protein: CASSPRGKETQYF
V gene: TRBV7-6; clone size: NA; CDR3 length: 13; J gene: TRBJ1-1; D gene: NA; CDR3 DNA: TGTGCCAGCAGCTCAGATTCGGGGGGTGAAGCTTTCTTT; CDR3 protein: CASSSDSGGEAFF
V gene: TRBV6-1; clone size: NA; CDR3 length: 17; J gene: TRBJ2-7; D gene: TRBD2; CDR3 DNA: TGTGCCAGCAGTGAACCTGGCAAACTAGCGGGAGCCTACGAGCAGTACTTC; CDR3 protein: CASSEPGKLAGAYEQYF
V gene: TRBV15; clone size: once; CDR3 length: 14; J gene: TRBJ2-7; D gene: NA; CDR3 DNA: TGTGCCACCAGCGGGGGAGGTAGTTCCTACGAGCAGTACTTC; CDR3 protein: CATSGGGSSYEQYF